The present entry profiles one T cell receptor (beta chain) with its context. What it binds is unknown. TCRdb independently ran MiXCR on the 5' RACE reads; one entry per CDR3 protein. This repertoire shows approximately 680,000 distinct CDR3 sequences, just over 7% found once; its top ten account for roughly 1.5%. CDR3 length: 17 residues. V was shortened by 0 bases and J by 7 bases, with 22 bases between the two germline ends. Looked up from germline, CDR1 is DFQATT and CDR2 is SNEGSKA (reference sequence). The sample is drawn from a study of identical twins. Study observations and caveats: In beta out-of-frame sequences, the excess sharing between twins was weaker.

This sample also appeared in a second study, on yellow fever vaccine responses in identical twins.

The sequenced sample was PBMCs. V gene TRBV20-1 combines with J gene TRBJ2-1; weak D call: TRBD2 (5 bases). This sequence originates from a woman aged 18-29 years in good health. For the CDR3, the DNA is TGCAGTGCTAGAGATTTCCGGGGTAGCGAGGGTACTAATGAGCAGTTCTTC. As protein: CSARDFRGSEGTNEQFF.